This T cell receptor (beta chain) is drawn from a study of shared clonotypes between healthy human individuals. Running of the assay took place at deep level. Clones were sequenced by immunoSEQ multiplex PCR, and TCRdb holds only the in-frame ones, with some missing. Here the sample spans 2,500,000 or so clones, 80% to 95% being singletons. Notes on the study in general: Richness estimates generally favored naive over memory subsets.

This CDR3 spans 11 amino acids. Per germline, CDR1 MNHEY and CDR2 SVGAGI. Caucasian adults living in Nashville, Tennessee, provided all samples. On this clone: Antigen: not known.

The TCR was taken from a man aged 18 to 30 in good health. Some clones in this sample may be carry-over from other donors' samples. Sequences were obtained from naive CD4+ T cells from PBMCs. Subset defined: CD45RA+ positively selected. The rearrangement uses TRBV6-5 and TRBJ2-7; tentatively, D is TRBD1 (6 bases). CDR3 sequence (DNA): TGTGGTGTAGGGGGAGCTTACGAGCAGTACTTC. Translated, it gives CGVGGAYEQYF.